This TCR beta chain was obtained from a study of shared clonotypes between healthy human individuals. Study-wide points: Sequencing depth was expected to influence donor clonotype sharing. Only blood was sampled, and tissue TCR repertoires likely differ from blood ones.

Within Nashville, Tennessee resided all donors, each a Caucasian adult. A word on this clone: What it binds is unknown. Other nucleotide sequences from this sample produce the same CDR3.

Produced via immunoSEQ multiplex PCR; TCRdb's table is partial and in-frame only. The data contain about 380,000 clones, roughly 96% of them singletons. Germline assignment: CDR1 SGHRS and CDR2 YFSETQ. V was pared by 5 bases and J by 4 bases, with 4 bases between. This CDR3 comprises 11 residues. The sample was memory CD8+ T cells sorted from blood. Subset described: CD45RO+ cells pooled with CCR7-negative TemRA cells. The rearrangement links TRBV5-1 to TRBJ1-3, with D unresolved. This TCR was sampled from a man in his thirties or forties in good health. Here the CDR3 reads CASSTGNTIYF. The DNA for the CDR3 is TGCGCCAGCAGTACAGGAAACACCATATATTTT.